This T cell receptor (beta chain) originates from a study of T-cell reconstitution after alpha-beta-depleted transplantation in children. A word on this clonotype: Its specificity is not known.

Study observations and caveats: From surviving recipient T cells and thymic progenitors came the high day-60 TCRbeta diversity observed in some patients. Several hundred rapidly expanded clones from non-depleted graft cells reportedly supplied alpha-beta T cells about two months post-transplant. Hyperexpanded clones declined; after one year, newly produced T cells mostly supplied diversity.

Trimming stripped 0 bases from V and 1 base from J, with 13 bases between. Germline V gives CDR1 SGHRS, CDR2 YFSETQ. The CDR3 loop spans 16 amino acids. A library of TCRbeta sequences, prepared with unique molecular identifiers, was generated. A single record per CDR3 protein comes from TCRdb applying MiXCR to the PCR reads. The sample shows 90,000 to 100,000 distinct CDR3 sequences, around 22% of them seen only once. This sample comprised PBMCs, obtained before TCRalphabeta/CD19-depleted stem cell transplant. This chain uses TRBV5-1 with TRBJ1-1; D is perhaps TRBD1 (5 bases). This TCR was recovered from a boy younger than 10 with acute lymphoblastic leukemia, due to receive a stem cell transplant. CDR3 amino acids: CASSLGGLLQNTEAFF. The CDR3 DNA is TGCGCCAGCAGCTTGGGGGGCCTTCTGCAGAACACTGAAGCTTTCTTT.